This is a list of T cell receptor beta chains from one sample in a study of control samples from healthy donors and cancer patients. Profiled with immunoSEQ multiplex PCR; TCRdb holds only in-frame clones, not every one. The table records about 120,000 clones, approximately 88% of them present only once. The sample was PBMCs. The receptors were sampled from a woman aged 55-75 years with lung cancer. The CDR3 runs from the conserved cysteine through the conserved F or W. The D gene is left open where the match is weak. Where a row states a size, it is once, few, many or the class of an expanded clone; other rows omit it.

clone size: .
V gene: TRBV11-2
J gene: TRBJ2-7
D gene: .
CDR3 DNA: TGTGCCTCCAGCGCGGATTCCTACGAGCAGTACTTC
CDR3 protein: CASSADSYEQYF

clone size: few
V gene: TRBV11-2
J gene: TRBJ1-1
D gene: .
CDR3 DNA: TGTGCCAGCAGCCTTGGGTCTCGAGGGGCTTTCTTT
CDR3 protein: CASSLGSRGAFF

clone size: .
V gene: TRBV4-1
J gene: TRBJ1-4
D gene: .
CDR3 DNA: TGCGCCAGCAGCTTTTGGGGGGTTAATGAAAAACTGTTTTTT
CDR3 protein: CASSFWGVNEKLFF

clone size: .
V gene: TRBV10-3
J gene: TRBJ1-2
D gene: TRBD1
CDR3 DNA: TGTGCCATCAGTAAAGACCCGGGACAGGTCCAGAATGGCTACACCTTC
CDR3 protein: CAISKDPGQVQNGYTF

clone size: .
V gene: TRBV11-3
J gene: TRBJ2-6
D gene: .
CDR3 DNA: TGTGCCAGCAGACTCTCTGGGGCCAACGTCCTGACTTTC
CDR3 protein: CASRLSGANVLTF

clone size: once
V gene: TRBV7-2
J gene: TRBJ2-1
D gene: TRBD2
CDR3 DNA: TGTGCCAGCAGCTTGGTAGCGGGGGCCGAGAATGAGCAGTTCTTC
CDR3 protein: CASSLVAGAENEQFF

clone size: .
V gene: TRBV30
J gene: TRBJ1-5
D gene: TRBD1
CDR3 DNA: TGTGCCTCTGACAGGGGCAATAGCAATCAGCCCCAGCATTTT
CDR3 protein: CASDRGNSNQPQHF

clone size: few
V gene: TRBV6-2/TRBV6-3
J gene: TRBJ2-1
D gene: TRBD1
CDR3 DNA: TGTGCCAGCAGTTACTTGGGACAGGGTGTGAAGTTCTTC
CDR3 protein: CASSYLGQGVKFF

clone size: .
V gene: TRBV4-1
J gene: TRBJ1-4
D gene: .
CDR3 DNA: TGCGCCAGCAGTCGAGCAGGGAGAGCAACTAATGAAAAACTGTTTTTT
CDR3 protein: CASSRAGRATNEKLFF

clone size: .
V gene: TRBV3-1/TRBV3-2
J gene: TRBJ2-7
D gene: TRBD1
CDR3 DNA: TGTGCCAGCAGCCAAGGTGGGACAGGGGCCTACGAGCAGTACTTC
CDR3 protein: CASSQGGTGAYEQYF

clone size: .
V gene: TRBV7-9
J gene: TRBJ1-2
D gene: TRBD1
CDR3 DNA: TGTGCCAGCAGCCAACCCCGGGACAGCCACTATGGCTACACCTTC
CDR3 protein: CASSQPRDSHYGYTF

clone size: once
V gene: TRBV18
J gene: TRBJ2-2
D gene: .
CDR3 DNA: TGTGCCAGCTCACCAATGGTTGGGGAGCTGTTTTTT
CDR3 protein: CASSPMVGELFF

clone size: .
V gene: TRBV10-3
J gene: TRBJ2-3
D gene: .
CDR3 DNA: TGTGCCATCAGTGAGTCTACAGGCACAGATACGCAGTATTTT
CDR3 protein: CAISESTGTDTQYF

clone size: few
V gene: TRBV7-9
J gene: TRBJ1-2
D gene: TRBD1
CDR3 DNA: TGTGCCAGCAGCTTAGCAGCGACAGGGGCAGATGGCTACACCTTC
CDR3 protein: CASSLAATGADGYTF

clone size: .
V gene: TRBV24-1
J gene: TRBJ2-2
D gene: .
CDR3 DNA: TGTGCCACCAGTGATTTTCCTGGCCGGGAGCTGTTTTTT
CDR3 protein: CATSDFPGRELFF

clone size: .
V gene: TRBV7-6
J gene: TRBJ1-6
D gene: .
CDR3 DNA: TGTGCCAGCAGCTTTGACCGGGGTTCACCCCTCCACTTT
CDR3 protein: CASSFDRGSPLHF

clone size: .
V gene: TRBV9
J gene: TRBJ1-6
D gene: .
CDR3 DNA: TGTGCCAGCAGCCCCGGAGGGGAGGTAAATTCACCCCTCCACTTT
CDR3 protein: CASSPGGEVNSPLHF

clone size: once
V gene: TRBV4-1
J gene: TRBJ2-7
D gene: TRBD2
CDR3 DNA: TGCGCCAGCAGCCAAGGCGTGGCTAGCGGGCTCTACGAGCAGTACTTC
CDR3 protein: CASSQGVASGLYEQYF

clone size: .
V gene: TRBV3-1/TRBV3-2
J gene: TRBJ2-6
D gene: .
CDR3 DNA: TGTGCCAGCAGCCAAAGCGGGACAGGTCGTTCTGGGGCCAACGTCCTGACTTTC
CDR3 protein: CASSQSGTGRSGANVLTF

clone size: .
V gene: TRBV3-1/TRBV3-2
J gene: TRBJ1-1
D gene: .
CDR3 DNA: TGTGCCAGCAGCCCGGGAGGGACTTACACTGAAGCTTTCTTT
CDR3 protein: CASSPGGTYTEAFF

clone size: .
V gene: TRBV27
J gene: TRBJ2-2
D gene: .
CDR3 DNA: TGTGCCAGCAGTCCCGGGTGGGGTTACACCGGGGAGCTGTTTTTT
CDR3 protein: CASSPGWGYTGELFF

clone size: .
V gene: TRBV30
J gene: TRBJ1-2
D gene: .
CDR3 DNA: TGTGCCTGGAACGACATGGGAGGTTGGGGCTACACCTTC
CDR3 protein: CAWNDMGGWGYTF

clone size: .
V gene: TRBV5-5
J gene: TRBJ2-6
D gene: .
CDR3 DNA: TGTGCCAGCAGTTACAGGGTCTCTGGGGCCAACGTCCTGACTTTC
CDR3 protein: CASSYRVSGANVLTF

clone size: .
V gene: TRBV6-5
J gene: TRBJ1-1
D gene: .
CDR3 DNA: TGTGCCAGCAGTTACTCGACCCCTCCTGAAGCTTTCTTT
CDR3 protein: CASSYSTPPEAFF

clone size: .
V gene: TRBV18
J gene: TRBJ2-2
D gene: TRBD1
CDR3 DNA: TGTGCCAGCTCACGGTCCGGGACAGGTAACACCGGGGAGCTGTTTTTT
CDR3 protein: CASSRSGTGNTGELFF

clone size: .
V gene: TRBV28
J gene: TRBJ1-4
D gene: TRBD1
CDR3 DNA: TGTGCCAGCAGCCTAGGGGGCAGGACTGTGTTTTTT
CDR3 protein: CASSLGGRTVFF

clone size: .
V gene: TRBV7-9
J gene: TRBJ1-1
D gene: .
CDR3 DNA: TGTGCCAGCAGCCCCCCGCGTGGCGATAGATCTGAAGCTTTCTTT
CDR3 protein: CASSPPRGDRSEAFF

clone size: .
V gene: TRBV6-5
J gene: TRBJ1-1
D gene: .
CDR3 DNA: TGTGCCAGCAGTTACGAGGGCAGGTTCATGAACACTGAAGCTTTCTTT
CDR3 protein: CASSYEGRFMNTEAFF

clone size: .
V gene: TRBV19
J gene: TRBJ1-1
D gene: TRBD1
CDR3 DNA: TGTGCCAGTAAGCTACAGGGGCCGAACACTGAAGCTTTCTTT
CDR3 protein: CASKLQGPNTEAFF

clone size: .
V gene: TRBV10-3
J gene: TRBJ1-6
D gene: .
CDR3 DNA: TGTGCCATCGGAGATTACTATAATTCACCCCTCCACTTT
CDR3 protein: CAIGDYYNSPLHF

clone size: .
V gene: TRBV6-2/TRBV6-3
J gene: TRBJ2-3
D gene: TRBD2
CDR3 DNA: TGTGCCAGCAGTTACGGACTAGCGGGGGAAACAGATACGCAGTATTTT
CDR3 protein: CASSYGLAGETDTQYF

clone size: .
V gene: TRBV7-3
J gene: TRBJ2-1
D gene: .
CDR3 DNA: TGTGCCAGCAGCTCAAGGGGAGGCAGCTCCTACAATGAGCAGTTCTTC
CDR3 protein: CASSSRGGSSYNEQFF

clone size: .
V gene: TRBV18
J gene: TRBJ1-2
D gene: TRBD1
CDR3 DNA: TGTGCCAGCTCACCAGGACAGGGGGCAGGCTACACCTTC
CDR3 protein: CASSPGQGAGYTF

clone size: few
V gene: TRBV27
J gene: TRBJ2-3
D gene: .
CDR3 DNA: TGTGCCAGCAGTCCGGGACTTGGTACGCAGTATTTT
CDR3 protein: CASSPGLGTQYF

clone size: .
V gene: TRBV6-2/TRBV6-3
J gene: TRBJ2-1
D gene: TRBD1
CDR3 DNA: TGTGCCAGCAGTCGCGGACAGGTTGAGCAGTTCTTC
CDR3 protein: CASSRGQVEQFF

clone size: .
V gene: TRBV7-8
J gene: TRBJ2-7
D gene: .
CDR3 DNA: TGTGCCAGCAGCTCGCAGGGGAGAACCTACGAGCAGTACTTC
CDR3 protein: CASSSQGRTYEQYF

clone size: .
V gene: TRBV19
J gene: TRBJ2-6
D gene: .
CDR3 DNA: TGTGCCAGTGGAGGGGGCTCTGGGGCCAACGTCCTGACTTTC
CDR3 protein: CASGGGSGANVLTF

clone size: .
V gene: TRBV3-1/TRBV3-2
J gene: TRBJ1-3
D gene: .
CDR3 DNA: TGTGCCAGCAGCTCCAGTACCGGAAACACCATATATTTT
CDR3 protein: CASSSSTGNTIYF

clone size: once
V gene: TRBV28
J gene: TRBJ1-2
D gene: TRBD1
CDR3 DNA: TGTGCCAGCAGTTCCAGTGGACAGGGAGCTTTTGGCTACACCTTC
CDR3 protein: CASSSSGQGAFGYTF

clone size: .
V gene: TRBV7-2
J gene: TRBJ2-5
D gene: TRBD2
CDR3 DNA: TGTGCCAGCAGCTTAGGGTTAGCGGGGGGTGAGACCCAGTACTTC
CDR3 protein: CASSLGLAGGETQYF

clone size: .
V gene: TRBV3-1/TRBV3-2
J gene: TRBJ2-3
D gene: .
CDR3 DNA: TGTGCCAGCAGCGACCGCCGGATCATTAGAACAGATACGCAGTATTTT
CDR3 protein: CASSDRRIIRTDTQYF

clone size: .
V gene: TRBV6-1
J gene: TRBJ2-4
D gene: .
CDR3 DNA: TGTGCCAGCAGTGGGGGACACCTCACCGGTAGCAAAAACATTCAGTACTTC
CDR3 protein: CASSGGHLTGSKNIQYF

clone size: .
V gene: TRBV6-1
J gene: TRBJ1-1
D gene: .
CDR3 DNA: TGTGCCAGCAGTGAAGAACAGGGTGGAATCACTGAAGCTTTCTTT
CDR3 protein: CASSEEQGGITEAFF

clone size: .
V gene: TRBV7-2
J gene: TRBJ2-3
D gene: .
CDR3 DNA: TGTGCCAGCAGCTTTCGGGACCACACAGATACGCAGTATTTT
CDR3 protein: CASSFRDHTDTQYF

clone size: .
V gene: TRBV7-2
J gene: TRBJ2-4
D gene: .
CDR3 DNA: TGTGCCAGCAGTTTTACCCAGGACTGGGGGAACATTCAGTACTTC
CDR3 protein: CASSFTQDWGNIQYF

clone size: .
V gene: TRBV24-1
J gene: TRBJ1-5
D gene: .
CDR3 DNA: TGTGCCACCAGTCCCTGGGACAACAATCAGCCCCAGCATTTT
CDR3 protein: CATSPWDNNQPQHF

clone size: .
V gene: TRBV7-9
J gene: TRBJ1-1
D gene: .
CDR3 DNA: TGTGCCAGCAGCTCTATCGTTAACACTGAAGCTTTCTTT
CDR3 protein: CASSSIVNTEAFF

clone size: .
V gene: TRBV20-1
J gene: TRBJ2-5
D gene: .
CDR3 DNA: TGCAGTGCCACCGCTTTTGGGACCCAGTACTTC
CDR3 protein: CSATAFGTQYF

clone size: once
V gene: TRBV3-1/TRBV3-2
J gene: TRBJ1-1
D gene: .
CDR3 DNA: TGTGCCAGCAGCCAAGAGGGTTGGGCGGACACTGAAGCTTTCTTT
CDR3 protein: CASSQEGWADTEAFF

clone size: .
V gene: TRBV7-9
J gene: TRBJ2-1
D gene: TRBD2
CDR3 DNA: TGTGCCAGCAGCTTACCCCATACTAGCGGGGTTCGCAATGAGCAGTTCTTC
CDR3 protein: CASSLPHTSGVRNEQFF

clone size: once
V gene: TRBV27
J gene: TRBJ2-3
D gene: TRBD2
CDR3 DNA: TGTGCCAGCAGTTTGTCCAGCGGGACCTTCACAGATACGCAGTATTTT
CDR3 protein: CASSLSSGTFTDTQYF

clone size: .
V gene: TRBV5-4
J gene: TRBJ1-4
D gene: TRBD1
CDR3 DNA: TGTGCCAGCAGCTCTGGAGACAGGGGTAATGAAAAACTGTTTTTT
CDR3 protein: CASSSGDRGNEKLFF

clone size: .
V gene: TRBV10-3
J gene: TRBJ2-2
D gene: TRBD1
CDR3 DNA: TGTGCCATCAGTGAAAGGGACAGGAACACCGGGGAGCTGTTTTTT
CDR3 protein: CAISERDRNTGELFF

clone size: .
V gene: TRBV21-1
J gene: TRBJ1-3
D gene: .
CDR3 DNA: TGTGCCAGCACCAGTAAGACAGGGTCCTCTGGAAACACCATATATTTT
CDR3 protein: CASTSKTGSSGNTIYF